This TCR beta chain was identified during a study of cytotoxic CD8 clonotypes in ibrutinib-treated CLL. Regarding the study as a whole: The clonality went up when patients responded to ibrutinib and dropped back toward baseline at progression. Clonality correlated strongly with circulating CD8+ T cells and exceeded age-matched healthy donors at baseline.

V lost 6 bases, J lost 2 bases, and 13 bases stayed unmatched. The CDR3 contains 18 residues. The V gene's germline CDR1 is KGHSH and CDR2 LQKENI. The sequencing depth, 1 in 200,000 to 1 in 1 million T cells, was the target. TCRdb's table, derived via immunoSEQ multiplex PCR, lists solely in-frame clones and lacks some. The data show about 200,000 clones, roughly 65% seen once. Comment on this clone: Its antigen is not identified.

The rearrangement joins TRBV18 to TRBJ2-3; TRBD2 matches 11 bases. Sequencing used PBMCs, obtained after 12 months of ibrutinib treatment. The clonotype comes from a human donor with chronic lymphocytic leukemia. The CDR3 DNA follows: TGTGCCAGCTCCCCGGGGATAACTAGCGGGGGTTCCACAGATACGCAGTATTTT. Translating gives CASSPGITSGGSTDTQYF.